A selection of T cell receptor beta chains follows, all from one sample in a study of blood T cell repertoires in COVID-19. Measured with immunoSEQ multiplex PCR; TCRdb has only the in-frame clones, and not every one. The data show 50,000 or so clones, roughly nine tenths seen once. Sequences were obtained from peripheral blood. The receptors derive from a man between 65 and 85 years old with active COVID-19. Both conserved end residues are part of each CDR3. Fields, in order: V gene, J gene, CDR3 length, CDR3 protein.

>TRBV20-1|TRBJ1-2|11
CSAWTVYGYTF
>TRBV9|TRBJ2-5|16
CASSRSPQRTQETQYF
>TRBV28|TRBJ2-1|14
CASAGTGGYNEQFF
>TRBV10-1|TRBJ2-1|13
CASNWSSYNEQFF
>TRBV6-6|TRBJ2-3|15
CASRDRDRGTDTQYF
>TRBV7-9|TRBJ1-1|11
CASSFITEAFF
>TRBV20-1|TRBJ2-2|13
CSASAQGTGELFF
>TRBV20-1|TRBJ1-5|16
CSASRSWVLGNQPQHF
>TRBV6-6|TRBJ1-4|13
CASSSPGLEKLFF
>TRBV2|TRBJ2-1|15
CASSAASGGYNEQFF
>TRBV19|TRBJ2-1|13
CASSSQGLGEQFF
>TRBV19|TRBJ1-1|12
CASLRVPTEAFF
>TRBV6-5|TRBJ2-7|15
CASSWEGTPSYEQYF
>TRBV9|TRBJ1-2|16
CASSEKQVNLNYGYTF
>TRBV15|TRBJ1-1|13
CATSRTGYTEAFF
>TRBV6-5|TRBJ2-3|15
CASSGTSGGIGPQYF
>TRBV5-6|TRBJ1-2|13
CASSSGTGDGYTF
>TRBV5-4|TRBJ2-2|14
CASSSGSNTGELFF
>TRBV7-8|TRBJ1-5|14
CASSSDRANQPQHF
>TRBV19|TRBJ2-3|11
CASSWRGTQYF
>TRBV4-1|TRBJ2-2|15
CASSRGQLNTGELFF
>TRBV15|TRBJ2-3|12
CATSDGGDTQYF
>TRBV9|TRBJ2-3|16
CASSVAGLDRTDTQYF